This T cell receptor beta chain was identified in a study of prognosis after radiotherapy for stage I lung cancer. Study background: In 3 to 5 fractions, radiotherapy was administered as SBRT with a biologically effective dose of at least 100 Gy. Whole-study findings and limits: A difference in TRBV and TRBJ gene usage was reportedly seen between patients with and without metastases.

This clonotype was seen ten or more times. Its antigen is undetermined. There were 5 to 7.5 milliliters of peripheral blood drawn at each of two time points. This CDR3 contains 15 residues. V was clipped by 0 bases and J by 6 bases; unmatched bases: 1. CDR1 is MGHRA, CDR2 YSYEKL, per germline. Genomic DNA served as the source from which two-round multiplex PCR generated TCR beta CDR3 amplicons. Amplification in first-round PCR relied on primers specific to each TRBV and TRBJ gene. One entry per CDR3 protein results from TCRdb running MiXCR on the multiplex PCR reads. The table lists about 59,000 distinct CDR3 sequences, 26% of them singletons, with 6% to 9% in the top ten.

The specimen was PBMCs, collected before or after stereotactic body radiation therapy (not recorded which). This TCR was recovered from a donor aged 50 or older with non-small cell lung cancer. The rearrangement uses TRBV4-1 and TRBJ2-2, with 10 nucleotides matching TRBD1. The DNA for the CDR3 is TGCGCCAGCAGCCAAGACGACAGGGGGCCCGGGGAGCTGTTTTTT. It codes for CASSQDDRGPGELFF.